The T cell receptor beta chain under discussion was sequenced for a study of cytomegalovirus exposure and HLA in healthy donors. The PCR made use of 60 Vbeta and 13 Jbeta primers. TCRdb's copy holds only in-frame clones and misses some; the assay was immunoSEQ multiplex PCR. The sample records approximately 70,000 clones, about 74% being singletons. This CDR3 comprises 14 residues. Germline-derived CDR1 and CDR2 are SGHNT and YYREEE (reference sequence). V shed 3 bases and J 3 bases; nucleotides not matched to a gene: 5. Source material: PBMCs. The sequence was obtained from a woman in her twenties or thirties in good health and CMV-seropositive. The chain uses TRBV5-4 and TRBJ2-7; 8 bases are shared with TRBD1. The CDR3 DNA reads TGTGCCAGCAGCTCTCGGGACAGGTACTACGAGCAGTACTTC. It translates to CASSSRDRYYEQYF.